The 20 T cell receptor beta chains in this list originate from one sample, sequenced in a study of radiotherapy plus CTLA-4 blockade in lung cancer. Sequencing was performed with immunoSEQ multiplex PCR; in TCRdb, only in-frame clones are kept and a portion is missing. The profile shows about 49,000 clones, roughly two thirds of them singletons. Sequences were derived from peripheral blood, sampled from a patient treated with radiotherapy plus ipilimumab. These receptors all come from a human donor with non-small cell lung cancer who had a complete response to radiotherapy plus ipilimumab.

This clone has just a few counts. The chain combines TRBV5-4 with TRBJ1-2, with a possible D match to TRBD1 (6 bases). There are 15 residues in the CDR3. V was clipped by 3 bases and J by 9 bases, with 21 bases between them. Germline CDR1 reads SGHNT; CDR2 reads YYREEE (reference sequence). CDR3 in amino acids: CASSWVGQWMSRYTF. CDR3 DNA: TGTGCCAGCAGCTGGGTAGGACAGTGGATGAGTCGCTACACCTTC.

This clone was observed once. V is TRBV2 and J is TRBJ2-7; 7 nucleotides line up with TRBD2. Germline assignment: CDR1 SNHLY and CDR2 FYNNEI. J was trimmed by 0 bases and V by 6 bases; bases with no gene match: 8. The CDR3 sequence is 15 residues long. CDR3 sequence reads: CASRTTSLSSYEQYF. CDR3 sequence (DNA): TGTGCCAGCAGAACGACTAGCCTAAGCTCCTACGAGCAGTACTTC.

V gene TRBV5-1 combines with J gene TRBJ1-4; no clear D. CDR1 is SGHRS and CDR2 is YFSETQ in the germline V gene. Trimming took 0 bases from V and 5 from J, leaving 11 bases between them. The CDR3 is made up of 15 amino acids. CDR3 sequence (DNA): TGCGCCAGCAGCTTGGCCGGCAGGTGGAATGAAAAACTGTTTTTT. Its protein is CASSLAGRWNEKLFF.

The chain recombines TRBV30 with TRBJ1-4; tentative D call: TRBD1 (5 bases). The V end lost 0 bases, the J end lost 10 bases, and 9 bases lay between the germline ends. The germline gives CDR1 GTSNPN, CDR2 SVGIG (reference sequence). This CDR3 comprises 12 residues. DNA for the CDR3: TGTGCCTGGAGTGTACCGGGGGGAAAACTGTTTTTT. Its translation is CAWSVPGGKLFF.

The J gene is TRBJ2-6, the V gene TRBV5-6; maybe TRBD2 (5 bases). The CDR3 covers 18 residues. Trimming took off 3 bases at V and 0 bases at J, with 16 bases between the two ends. The germline V gene has CDR1 SGHDT and CDR2 YYEEEE. CDR3 protein: CASSSYESGFSGANVLTF. The CDR3 nucleotides read TGTGCCAGCAGCTCCTACGAAAGCGGATTCTCTGGGGCCAACGTCCTGACTTTC. The whole variable domain, remainder taken from reference TRBV5-6 and TRBJ2-6, is DAGVTQSPTHLIKTRGQQVTLRCSPKSGHDTVSWYQQALGQGPQFIFQYYEEEERQRGNFPDRFSGHQFPNYSSELNVNALLLGDSALYLCASSSYESGFSGANVLTFGAGSRLTVL.

The rearrangement joins TRBV30 to TRBJ1-2; D is unclear. V lost 5 bases and J 4 bases, leaving 11 bases between the germline ends. The CDR3 is made up of 12 amino acids. Germline V lookup: CDR1 GTSNPN, CDR2 SVGIG (reference sequence). The CDR3 reads CAWSYAGYGYTF. CDR3 nucleotides: TGTGCCTGGTCTTACGCCGGCTATGGCTACACCTTC. Full variable domain (rest looked up from reference TRBV30 and TRBJ1-2): SQTIHQWPATLVQPVGSPLSLECTVEGTSNPNLYWYRQAAGRGLQLLFYSVGIGQISSEVPQNLSASRPQDRQFILSSKKLLLSDSGFYLCAWSYAGYGYTFGSGTRLTVV.

This chain uses TRBV5-4 with TRBJ2-1, with TRBD1 matching over 9 bases. Germline trimming cut 4 bases from V and 4 bases from J; bases unmatched to any gene: 12. Germline CDR1 is SGHNT and CDR2 is YYREEE (reference sequence). The CDR3 is made up of 17 amino acids. Here the CDR3 reads CASSQTRGTGIYNEQFF. CDR3 nucleotides: TGTGCCAGCAGCCAAACCCGGGGGACAGGGATATACAATGAGCAGTTCTTC. The variable domain in full, with the rest retrieved from reference TRBV5-4 and TRBJ2-1, is ETGVTQSPTHLIKTRGQQVTLRCSSQSGHNTVSWYQQALGQGPQFIFQYYREEENGRGNFPPRFSGLQFPNYSSELNVNALELDDSALYLCASSQTRGTGIYNEQFFGPGTRLTVL.

The chain uses TRBV7-9 and TRBJ2-7; 10 nucleotides match TRBD2. CDR1 SEHNR and CDR2 FQNEAQ come from the germline V gene (reference sequence). The CDR3 has 19 amino acids. V lost 5 bases and J lost 3; bases outside the gene matches: 19. The CDR3 protein is CASSPAREASGRRVYEQYF. CDR3 coding DNA: TGTGCCAGCAGCCCTGCCAGAGAGGCTAGCGGGAGAAGAGTCTACGAGCAGTACTTC.

The J gene is TRBJ2-7, the V gene TRBV4-1; 11 bases agree with TRBD1. This CDR3 has 19 residues. The J segment lost 1 base and the V segment lost 0 bases, leaving 11 bases of the junction unmatched. Germline CDR1 is MGHRA and CDR2 is YSYEKL. The CDR3 region has the DNA TGCGCCAGCAGCCAAGATCCTTCCCGAGGGACAGGGGGTTCCTACGAGCAGTACTTC. This translates into CASSQDPSRGTGGSYEQYF.

The chain has TRBV30 and TRBJ1-1; 8 bases fit TRBD1. CDR1 and CDR2 from the germline V gene are GTSNPN and SVGIG (reference sequence). This CDR3 contains 13 residues. Trimming cost V 3 bases and J 3 bases; bases outside gene matches: 3. The CDR3 loop is CAWRRQGYTEAFF. The CDR3 bases are TGTGCCTGGAGACGACAGGGGTACACTGAAGCTTTCTTT.

The rearrangement uses TRBV28 and TRBJ1-1; possible D gene TRBD1, 6 bases. This CDR3 region has 14 residues. CDR1 is MDHEN and CDR2 is SYDVKM in the germline V gene. V was clipped by 6 bases and J by 0 bases, with 11 bases between them. CDR3 amino acids: CASSPGQVNTEAFF. DNA for the CDR3: TGTGCCAGCAGCCCGGGACAAGTGAACACTGAAGCTTTCTTT.

The chain joins TRBV9 to TRBJ1-1, with TRBD1 identical over 9 bases. Germline values: CDR1 SGDLS, CDR2 YYNGEE. The CDR3 is made up of 15 amino acids. V gave up 4 bases and J gave up 5 bases; unmatched junction bases: 9. CDR3 protein: CASSRQGQGVTEAFF. The CDR3 bases are TGTGCCAGCAGCCGCCAGGGACAGGGAGTTACTGAAGCTTTCTTT.

The rearrangement uses TRBV5-4 and TRBJ2-2, with D possibly being TRBD1 (5 bases). CDR3 size: 15 residues. The ends were cut back, 0 bases at V and 2 bases at J, with 8 bases in the middle. Germline V gene data show CDR1 as SGHNT and CDR2 as YYREEE (reference sequence). The CDR3 nucleotides read TGTGCCAGCAGCTTGGGGACACTTAACACCGGGGAGCTGTTTTTT. As protein: CASSLGTLNTGELFF.

CDR3 in amino acids: CASSSRRQTDSPLHF. The CDR3 coding sequence is TGTGCCAGCAGCTCCCGTCGACAGACAGACTCACCCCTCCACTTT. The chain is built from TRBV5-4 and TRBJ1-6; perhaps TRBD1 as D (5 bases). Germline-derived CDR1 and CDR2 are SGHNT and YYREEE (reference sequence). V gave up 3 bases and J gave up 10 bases, with 17 bases separating them. The CDR3 is 15 residues long.

The chain uses TRBV4-3 and TRBJ2-1; maybe TRBD1 (5 bases). V dropped 0 bases and J dropped 6 bases, with 12 bases sitting between them. Germline V gene data show CDR1 as LGHNA and CDR2 as YSLEER. The CDR3 has 15 residues. CDR3 sequence reads: CASSQEAQGFNEQFF. The CDR3 region has the DNA TGCGCCAGCAGCCAAGAGGCCCAGGGCTTCAATGAGCAGTTCTTC.

The CDR3 spells CASSQEDYKTGELFF. The CDR3 DNA follows: TGCGCCAGCAGCCAAGAGGACTACAAGACCGGGGAGCTGTTTTTT. The gene calls are TRBV4-1 and TRBJ2-2; tentatively, D is TRBD2 (6 bases). Trimming stripped 0 bases from V and 5 bases from J, with 10 bases between. The CDR3 covers 15 residues. In germline, CDR1 is MGHRA, CDR2 YSYEKL.

This CDR3 reads CASSATVPGGRVTEAFF. The CDR3 DNA follows: TGTGCCAGCAGCGCGACCGTACCAGGGGGCCGAGTCACTGAAGCTTTCTTT. This chain joins TRBV9 and TRBJ1-1; 8 bases map to TRBD1. Germline V lookup: CDR1 SGDLS, CDR2 YYNGEE. The ends lost 3 bases at V and 4 bases at J; junction bases unmatched: 14. The length of the CDR3 is 17 residues. The variable domain in full, with the rest retrieved from reference TRBV9 and TRBJ1-1, is DSGVTQTPKHLITATGQRVTLRCSPRSGDLSVYWYQQSLDQGLQFLIQYYNGEERAKGNILERFSAQQFPDLHSELNLSSLELGDSALYFCASSATVPGGRVTEAFFGQGTRLTVV.

This clone was seen only a few times. This sequence joins TRBV4-3 and TRBJ1-6; D is perhaps TRBD1 (5 bases). There are 16 residues in the CDR3. V was pared by 2 bases and J by 7 bases, with 15 bases between. Germline values: CDR1 LGHNA, CDR2 YSLEER. CDR3 in amino acids: CASSQRMGGGNSPLHF. Here the CDR3 DNA reads TGCGCCAGCAGCCAAAGGATGGGGGGTGGGAATTCACCCCTCCACTTT.

This clone occurred a few times. The genes are TRBV6-5 and TRBJ1-6; possibly TRBD1 for D (5 bases). V was shortened by 2 bases and J by 7 bases, with 6 bases between the two germline ends. Germline CDR1 reads MNHEY; CDR2 reads SVGAGI. The CDR3 has 13 residues. The CDR3 sequence is CASSYRGNSPLHF. CDR3 DNA sequence: TGTGCCAGCAGTTACCGGGGGAATTCACCCCTCCACTTT.

The chain uses TRBV10-3 and TRBJ2-1; the match to TRBD2 covers 7 bases. After removal of 8 bases from V and 5 bases from J, the junction contained 6 bases not matched to a gene. The CDR3 is 13 amino acids. The germline gives CDR1 ENHRY, CDR2 SYGVKD. The CDR3 sequence is CAIGLEKNNEQFF. CDR3 sequence (DNA): TGTGCCATCGGACTAGAGAAAAACAATGAGCAGTTCTTC.